The 26 T cell receptor beta chains presented below share a single source sample, sequenced in a study of blood T cell repertoires in COVID-19. The data were produced by immunoSEQ multiplex PCR, yet TCRdb's version contains in-frame clones alone and is incomplete. The table records some 250,000 clones, more than 70% of them present only once. Sequenced: peripheral blood. The receptors shown here come from a woman between 35 and 50 years old who had recovered from COVID-19.

The gene calls are TRBV19 and TRBJ1-2, with 7 bases matching TRBD1. V was clipped by 7 bases and J by 2 bases; unmatched bases: 7. The CDR3 covers 14 residues. The germline V gene encodes CDR1 LNHDA and CDR2 SQIVND (reference sequence). The chain's CDR3 is CASTPTGTNYGYTF. CDR3 nucleotides: TGTGCCAGTACCCCGACAGGGACCAACTATGGCTACACCTTC.

The V gene is TRBV14, the J gene TRBJ1-1, with TRBD1 matching 7 bases. V shed 5 bases, J shed 7 bases, and the junction held 13 bases outside the gene matches. CDR3 size: 15 residues. Germline-derived CDR1 and CDR2 are SGHDN and FVKESK. The DNA for the CDR3 is TGTGCCAGCAGCGCCATCGGACAGGCGTTGGGTGAAGCTTTCTTT. This sequence encodes CASSAIGQALGEAFF.

This clone has just a few counts. The V and J genes are TRBV12-5 and TRBJ1-2; D remains unclear. Germline V CDR1 and CDR2: LGHNT, FRNRAP. The CDR3 spans 13 residues. Trimming stripped 1 base from V and 8 bases from J, with 11 bases between. This CDR3 reads CASGLEAPRGYTF. The CDR3 DNA sequence: TGTGCTAGTGGTTTGGAAGCCCCCAGGGGCTACACCTTC.

This chain joins TRBV6-2 or TRBV6-3 and TRBJ2-7; TRBD1 aligns across 8 bases. Losses at the gene ends were 4 bases for V and 9 bases for J; bases not matched to a gene: 5. The CDR3 is 12 amino acids. The germline CDR1 and CDR2 sequences are MNHEY and SVGEGT. The CDR3 loop is CASSWDRLGQYF. The CDR3 bases are TGTGCCAGCAGTTGGGACAGGCTCGGGCAGTACTTC.

The chain joins TRBV5-1 to TRBJ1-5; 7 nucleotides agree with TRBD1. The V segment lost 2 bases and the J segment 0 bases; nucleotides outside the gene matches: 2. CDR3 length: 15 residues. CDR1 SGHRS and CDR2 YFSETQ come from the germline V gene. This CDR3 reads CASSFGQASNQPQHF. The CDR3, as DNA: TGCGCCAGCAGCTTCGGACAGGCTAGCAATCAGCCCCAGCATTTT.

Here the CDR3 reads CSVEARTGGSGYTF. The CDR3 coding sequence is TGCAGCGTTGAAGCCCGGACAGGGGGCTCTGGCTACACCTTC. J is TRBJ1-2 and V is TRBV29-1; 11 bases align to TRBD1. The CDR3 has 14 residues. J lost 7 bases, V lost 1 base, and 5 bases had no gene match. Per the germline V gene, CDR1 is SQVTM and CDR2 is ANQGSEA.

The gene calls are TRBV2 and TRBJ1-1; 10 nucleotides agree with TRBD1. Trimming cost V 0 bases and J 6 bases; bases outside gene matches: 4. The germline CDR1 and CDR2 sequences are SNHLY and FYNNEI. This CDR3 has 15 residues. CDR3 DNA sequence: TGTGCCAGCAGTGAAGCCCGGACAGGGGGTTCTGAAGCTTTCTTT. Its protein product is CASSEARTGGSEAFF.

This chain connects TRBV3-1 (or the pseudogene TRBV3-2) to TRBJ1-6, with D unresolved. The CDR3 runs 15 residues. Germline V lookup: CDR1 LGHDT, CDR2 YNNKEL (reference sequence). The V and J ends lost 1 base and 7 bases respectively, with 11 bases between them. The CDR3 here is CASSQVHGGNSPLHF. CDR3 DNA sequence: TGTGCCAGCAGCCAAGTTCACGGCGGCAATTCACCCCTCCACTTT.

J is TRBJ2-7 and V is TRBV18; 10 bases agree with TRBD2. The V gene's germline CDR1 is KGHSH and CDR2 LQKENI. Unmatched junction bases numbered 12, after V lost 2 bases and J lost 5 bases. CDR3 length: 17 residues. Written as DNA, the CDR3 is TGTGCCAGCTCACCAGGGACTAGCGTTCTCCTTTCGAACGAGCAGTACTTC. As protein: CASSPGTSVLLSNEQYF.

This sequence joins TRBV2 and TRBJ2-1; tentatively, D is TRBD2 (6 bases). Germline V gene data show CDR1 as SNHLY and CDR2 as FYNNEI. The CDR3 runs to 15 residues. V lost 2 bases and J lost 4, with 12 bases in between. CDR3 sequence (DNA): TGTGCCAGCAGTGAACGTAGCGGAGAGTACAATGAGCAGTTCTTC. As protein: CASSERSGEYNEQFF. The variable domain in full, with the rest retrieved from reference TRBV2 and TRBJ2-1, is EPEVTQTPSHQVTQMGQEVILRCVPISNHLYFYWYRQILGQKVEFLVSFYNNEISEKSEIFDDQFSVERPDGSNFTLKIRSTKLEDSAMYFCASSERSGEYNEQFFGPGTRLTVL.

In this sample, this clone turned up once. The chain carries TRBV5-4 and TRBJ1-4; D is unresolved. This CDR3 is 14 amino acids long. Trimming pared 0 bases from V and 8 bases from J, leaving 11 bases between. Germline CDR1 is SGHNT and CDR2 is YYREEE (reference sequence). The CDR3 DNA sequence: TGTGCCAGCAGCTTGGGTCAGGCCACGGAAAAACTGTTTTTT. The encoded protein is CASSLGQATEKLFF.

CDR3 protein: CASSGRDSKMNTEAFF. For the CDR3, the DNA is TGTGCCAGCAGTGGCCGGGACAGCAAGATGAACACTGAAGCTTTCTTT. The chain is built from TRBV6-1 and TRBJ1-1; 7 bases are shared with TRBD1. The CDR3 has 16 amino acids. Per germline, CDR1 MNHNS and CDR2 SASEGT. J was trimmed by 0 bases and V by 4 bases; bases with no gene match: 8.

This clone was observed once. This CDR3 is CATSDARGSTNEKLFF. The CDR3 DNA reads TGTGCCACCAGTGATGCCAGGGGGTCGACTAATGAAAAACTGTTTTTT. This sequence joins TRBV24-1 and TRBJ1-4; TRBD1 matches 7 bases. With V trimmed by 3 bases and J by 2 bases, 5 bases remained unmatched. Germline loops: CDR1 KGHDR, CDR2 SFDVKD. The CDR3 loop spans 16 amino acids.

The rearrangement links TRBV19 to TRBJ2-2; 8 positions match TRBD2. Germline V gene lookup returns CDR1 LNHDA and CDR2 SQIVND (reference sequence). The V gene end was trimmed by 1 base and the J gene end by 4 bases; junction bases not matched to a gene: 5. There are 16 residues in the CDR3. The CDR3 sequence is CASSIGAGGRTGELFF. The CDR3 bases are TGTGCCAGTAGTATAGGGGCGGGAGGTCGCACCGGGGAGCTGTTTTTT. Complete variable domain (other parts from reference TRBV19 and TRBJ2-2): DGGITQSPKYLFRKEGQNVTLSCEQNLNHDAMYWYRQDPGQGLRLIYYSQIVNDFQKGDIAEGYSVSREKKESFPLTVTSAQKNPTAFYLCASSIGAGGRTGELFFGEGSRLTVL.

This clone was observed a few times. This chain connects TRBV12-3 or TRBV12-4 to TRBJ1-2, with 7 bases aligning to TRBD1. The V segment lost 11 bases and the J segment 2 bases; nucleotides outside the gene matches: 8. The CDR3 has 13 amino acids. The CDR3 reads CASPGQLNYGYTF. The CDR3 nucleotides read TGTGCCTCACCGGGACAGCTCAACTATGGCTACACCTTC.

The chain links TRBV6-2 or TRBV6-3 to TRBJ2-5, with TRBD2 matching over 8 bases. J lost 1 base, V lost 4 bases, and 5 bases had no gene match. CDR1 and CDR2 (germline): MNHEY, SVGEGT. The CDR3 is 15 amino acids. CDR3 nucleotides: TGTGCCAGCAGTTCCGGGGGGGGGCGCCAAGAGACCCAGTACTTC. It specifies CASSSGGGRQETQYF.

The CDR3 bases are TGTGCCAGCAGTGCCCGGGGGGGATACTATGGCTACACCTTC. It encodes CASSARGGYYGYTF. The rearrangement links TRBV27 to TRBJ1-2; tentative D call: TRBD1 (5 bases). Germline loops: CDR1 MNHEY, CDR2 SMNVEV (reference sequence). There are 14 residues in the CDR3. V was clipped by 5 bases and J by 3 bases, with 13 bases between them.

This chain connects TRBV30 to TRBJ1-2, with D tentatively TRBD1 (5 bases). Trimming pared 0 bases from V and 7 bases from J, leaving 9 bases between. Germline CDR1 is GTSNPN and CDR2 is SVGIG (reference sequence). The CDR3 extends over 12 amino acids. CDR3 sequence: CAWSVGQGGYTF. In DNA, the CDR3 is TGTGCCTGGAGTGTGGGGCAGGGTGGCTACACCTTC.

The chain combines TRBV6-6 with TRBJ2-5, with 7 bases matching TRBD2. The V gene end was trimmed by 8 bases and the J gene end by 1 base; junction bases not matched to a gene: 10. The CDR3 extends over 15 amino acids. CDR1 is MNHNY, CDR2 SVGAGI, per germline (reference sequence). The DNA of the CDR3 is TGTGCCAGCGCCCACTGGCGGGAGACCCAAGAGACCCAGTACTTC. Translating gives CASAHWRETQETQYF.

J is TRBJ2-4 and V is TRBV5-1, with D tentatively TRBD2 (7 bases). This CDR3 has 16 residues. Per germline, CDR1 SGHRS and CDR2 YFSETQ. Trimming left V 4 bases short and J 0 bases short, with 14 bases between. The CDR3 DNA follows: TGCGCCAGCAGCCCTCAAGGGGGGGTAGCCAAAAACATTCAGTACTTC. Residues: CASSPQGGVAKNIQYF.

This clone was counted a single time. V and J are TRBV9 and TRBJ2-1; 10 nucleotides match TRBD1. Germline V gene data show CDR1 as SGDLS and CDR2 as YYNGEE. V lost 4 bases and J lost 6; bases outside the gene matches: 7. The CDR3 length is 15 residues. The CDR3 spells CASSPRQGAGNEQFF. In DNA form, the CDR3 reads TGTGCCAGCAGCCCAAGACAGGGGGCAGGCAATGAGCAGTTCTTC.

This rearrangement joins TRBV3-1 (or the pseudogene TRBV3-2) to TRBJ2-5, with 7 positions matching TRBD2. CDR3 length: 13 amino acids. V shed 0 bases and J 9 bases; nucleotides not matched to a gene: 4. Germline CDR1 reads LGHDT; CDR2 reads YNNKEL (reference sequence). The chain's CDR3 is CASSQDPGLAQYF. CDR3 DNA sequence: TGTGCCAGCAGCCAAGATCCCGGACTAGCCCAGTACTTC.

CDR3 DNA: TGTGCCAGCAGCAGCGGACCGGCCCCTGGTCCAAACACCATATATTTT. Protein: CASSSGPAPGPNTIYF. The rearrangement joins TRBV9 to TRBJ1-3; D remains unclear. Germline assignment: CDR1 SGDLS and CDR2 YYNGEE. This CDR3 has 16 residues. Trimming stripped 4 bases from V and 6 bases from J, with 20 bases between.

The chain links TRBV7-2 to TRBJ2-2; TRBD1 matches at 8 bases. V trimming: 5 bases; J trimming: 6 bases; junction bases outside the gene matches: 8. This CDR3 has 15 residues. Per germline, CDR1 SGHTA and CDR2 FQGNSA. This CDR3 is CASSTGTGRAGELFF. The CDR3 nucleotides are TGTGCCAGCAGCACCGGGACAGGTCGGGCCGGGGAGCTGTTTTTT.

This clone has only one observation. The genes are TRBV4-1 and TRBJ2-1; 10 bases agree with TRBD2. The CDR3 covers 15 residues. The germline V gene encodes CDR1 MGHRA and CDR2 YSYEKL. Trimming cost V 6 bases and J 8 bases; bases outside gene matches: 10. This CDR3 reads CASRGSLAGVHEQFF. The CDR3 DNA reads TGCGCCAGCAGGGGTAGTCTAGCGGGAGTACATGAGCAGTTCTTC.

This chain links TRBV9 with TRBJ2-3, with 7 bases lining up with TRBD2. CDR1 SGDLS and CDR2 YYNGEE come from the germline V gene. V trimming: 0 bases; J trimming: 2 bases; junction bases outside the gene matches: 3. There are 15 residues in the CDR3. The CDR3 loop reads CASSVGLAATDTQYF. CDR3 in DNA: TGTGCCAGCAGCGTAGGGCTAGCGGCCACAGATACGCAGTATTTT. The full variable domain, with the rest looked up from reference TRBV9 and TRBJ2-3, is DSGVTQTPKHLITATGQRVTLRCSPRSGDLSVYWYQQSLDQGLQFLIQYYNGEERAKGNILERFSAQQFPDLHSELNLSSLELGDSALYFCASSVGLAATDTQYFGPGTRLTVL.